This TCR beta chain comes out of a study of T cell changes during pregnancy in multiple sclerosis. This clone occurred once. The CDR3 is made up of 16 amino acids. Looked up from germline, CDR1 is SGHTA and CDR2 is FQGTGA. J was trimmed by 7 bases and V by 5 bases; bases with no gene match: 12. Profiled with immunoSEQ multiplex PCR; TCRdb holds only in-frame clones, not every one. The table includes around 16,000 clones, 83% detected once. The gene calls are TRBV7-3 and TRBJ2-1, with TRBD2 matching 9 bases. The specimen was CD8+ T cells from peripheral blood mononuclear cells, collected after pregnancy. This sequence was found in a female donor in good health, enrolled as a control in a pregnancy study. CDR3 residues: CASSPPGAGGRNEQFF. As DNA, the CDR3 is TGTGCCAGCAGCCCCCCGGGGGCGGGGGGGAGGAATGAGCAGTTCTTC.